This T cell receptor beta chain was observed in a study of cytomegalovirus exposure and HLA in healthy donors. Study conclusions and caveats: Available immune exposure information covered CMV serostatus only.

While unrecorded immune exposures were likely, the donors were nominally healthy when sampled. Germline CDR1 MGHRA, CDR2 YSYEKL. Trimming removed 5 bases from V and 4 bases from J; junction bases left unmatched: 5. The length of the CDR3 is 15 residues. PCR was performed using 60 Vbeta and 13 Jbeta primers. Only in-frame clones appear in the TCRdb table, and some are missing; sequencing was by immunoSEQ multiplex PCR. The sample carries about 37,000 clones, roughly 81% recorded once. This clone was detected once. Its antigen is not known. This rearrangement joins TRBV4-1 to TRBJ2-3, with 11 bases aligning to TRBD2. The source material was PBMCs. The TCR originated in a woman aged 40 to 50 in good health and CMV-seronegative. The CDR3 DNA sequence: TGCGCCAGCAGCACTCTAGCGGGGGGCGCAGATACGCAGTATTTT. Protein sequence: CASSTLAGGADTQYF.